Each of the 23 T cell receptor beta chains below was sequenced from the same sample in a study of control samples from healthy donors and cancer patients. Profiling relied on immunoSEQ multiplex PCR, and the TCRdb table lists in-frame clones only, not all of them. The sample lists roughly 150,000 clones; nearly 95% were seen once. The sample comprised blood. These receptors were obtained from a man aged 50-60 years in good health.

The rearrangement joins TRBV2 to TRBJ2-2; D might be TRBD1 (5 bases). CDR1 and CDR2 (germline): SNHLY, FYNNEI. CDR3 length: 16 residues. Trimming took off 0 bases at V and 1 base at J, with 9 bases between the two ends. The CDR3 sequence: CASSEAPRVNTGELFF. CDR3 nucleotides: TGTGCCAGCAGTGAAGCGCCCAGGGTGAACACCGGGGAGCTGTTTTTT.

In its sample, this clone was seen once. The CDR3 bases are TGTGCCAGCAGTCCTCTCAGGGACGAGCAGTACTTC. This codes for CASSPLRDEQYF. The chain has TRBV7-9 and TRBJ2-7; possibly TRBD1 for D (5 bases). V was shortened by 6 bases and J by 5 bases, with 11 bases between the two germline ends. This CDR3 comprises 12 residues. Germline V gene sequence: CDR1 SEHNR, CDR2 FQNEAQ (reference sequence).

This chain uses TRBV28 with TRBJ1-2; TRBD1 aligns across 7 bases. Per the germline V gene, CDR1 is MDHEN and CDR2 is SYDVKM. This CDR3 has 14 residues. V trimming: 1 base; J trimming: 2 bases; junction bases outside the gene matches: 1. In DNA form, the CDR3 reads TGTGCCAGCAGTTTATCACAGGGGAACTATGGCTACACCTTC. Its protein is CASSLSQGNYGYTF.

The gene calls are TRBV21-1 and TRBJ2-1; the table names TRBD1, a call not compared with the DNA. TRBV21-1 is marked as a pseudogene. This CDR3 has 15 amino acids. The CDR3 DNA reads TGTGCCAGCAGCAAAGGGGGGACAGGGCACAATGAGCAGTTCTTC. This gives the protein CASSKGGTGHNEQFF.

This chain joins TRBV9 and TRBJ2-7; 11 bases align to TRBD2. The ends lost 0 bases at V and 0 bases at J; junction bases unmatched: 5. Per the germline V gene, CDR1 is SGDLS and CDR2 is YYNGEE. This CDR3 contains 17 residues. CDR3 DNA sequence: TGTGCCAGCAGCGTAGTACTAGCGGGGGAAAGCTCCTACGAGCAGTACTTC. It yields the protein CASSVVLAGESSYEQYF.

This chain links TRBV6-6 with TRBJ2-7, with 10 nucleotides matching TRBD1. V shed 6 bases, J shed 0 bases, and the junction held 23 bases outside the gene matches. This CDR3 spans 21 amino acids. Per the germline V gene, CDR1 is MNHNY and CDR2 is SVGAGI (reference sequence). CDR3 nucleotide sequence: TGTGCCAGCAGCTCCGGGACAGGGGCCTATTCCACCTTTCCCAGCTCCTACGAGCAGTACTTC. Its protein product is CASSSGTGAYSTFPSSYEQYF.

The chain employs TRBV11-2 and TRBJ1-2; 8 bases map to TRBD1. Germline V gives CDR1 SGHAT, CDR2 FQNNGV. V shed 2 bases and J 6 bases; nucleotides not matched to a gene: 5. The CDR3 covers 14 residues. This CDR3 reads CASSLLTGADGYTF. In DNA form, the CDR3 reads TGTGCCAGCAGCTTATTGACAGGGGCAGATGGCTACACCTTC.

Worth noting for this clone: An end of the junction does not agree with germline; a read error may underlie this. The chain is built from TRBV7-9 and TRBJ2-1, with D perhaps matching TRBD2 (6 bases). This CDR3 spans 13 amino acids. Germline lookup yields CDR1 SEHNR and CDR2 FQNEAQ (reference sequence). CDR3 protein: CASSPGTYSEQFF. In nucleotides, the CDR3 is TGTGCCAGCAGCCCCGGGACTTACAGTGAGCAGTTCTTC.

CDR3 DNA sequence: TGTGCCAGCGGGGTAAAAGAGACCCAGTACTTC. The encoded protein is CASGVKETQYF. This chain joins TRBV16 and TRBJ2-5; D not certain. V lost 8 bases, J lost 3 bases, and 7 bases lay in between. The CDR3 runs to 11 residues. Germline CDR1 KGHSY, CDR2 FQNENV.

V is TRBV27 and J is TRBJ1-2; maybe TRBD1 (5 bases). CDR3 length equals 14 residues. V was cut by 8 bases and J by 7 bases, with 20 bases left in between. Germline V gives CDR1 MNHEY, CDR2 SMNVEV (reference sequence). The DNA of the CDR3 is TGTGCCAGCTGGGCCCAGGGTTCTCTGGCTGGCTACACCTTC. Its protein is CASWAQGSLAGYTF.

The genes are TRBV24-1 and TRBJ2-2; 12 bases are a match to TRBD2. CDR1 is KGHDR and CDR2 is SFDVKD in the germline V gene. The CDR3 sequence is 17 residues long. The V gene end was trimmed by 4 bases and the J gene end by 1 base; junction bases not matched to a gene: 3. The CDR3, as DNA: TGTGCCACCAGTGAGTTGGGACTAGCGGGGAACACCGGGGAGCTGTTTTTT. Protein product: CATSELGLAGNTGELFF.

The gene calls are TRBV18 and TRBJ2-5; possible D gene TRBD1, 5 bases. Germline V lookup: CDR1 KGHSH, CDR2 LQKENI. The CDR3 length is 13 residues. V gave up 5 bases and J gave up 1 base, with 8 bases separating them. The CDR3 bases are TGTGCCAGCTCAACCGACAGCCAAGAGACCCAGTACTTC. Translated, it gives CASSTDSQETQYF.

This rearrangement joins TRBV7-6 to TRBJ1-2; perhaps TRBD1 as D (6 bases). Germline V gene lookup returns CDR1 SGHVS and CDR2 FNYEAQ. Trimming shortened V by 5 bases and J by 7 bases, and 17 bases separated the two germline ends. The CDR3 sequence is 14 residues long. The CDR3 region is CASSNGAGASGYTF. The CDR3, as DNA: TGTGCCAGCAGCAACGGGGCGGGGGCCAGTGGCTACACCTTC.

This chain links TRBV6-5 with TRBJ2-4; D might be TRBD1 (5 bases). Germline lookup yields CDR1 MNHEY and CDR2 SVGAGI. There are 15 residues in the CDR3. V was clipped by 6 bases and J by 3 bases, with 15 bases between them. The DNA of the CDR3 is TGTGCCAGCAGCTTGGAAAGGGGTGGCAAAAACATTCAGTACTTC. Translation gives CASSLERGGKNIQYF.

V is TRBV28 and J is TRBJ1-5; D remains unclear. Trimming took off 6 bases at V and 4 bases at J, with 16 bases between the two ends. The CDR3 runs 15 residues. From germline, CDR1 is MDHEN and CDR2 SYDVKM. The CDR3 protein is CASSPGGVRNQPQHF. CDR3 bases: TGTGCCAGCAGCCCAGGCGGAGTACGGAATCAGCCCCAGCATTTT.

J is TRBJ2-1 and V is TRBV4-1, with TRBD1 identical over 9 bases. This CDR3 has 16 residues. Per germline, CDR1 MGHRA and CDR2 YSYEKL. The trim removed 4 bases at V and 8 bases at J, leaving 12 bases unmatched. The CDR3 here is CASSREGRTGVDEQFF. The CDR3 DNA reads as TGCGCCAGCAGCCGGGAAGGCCGGACAGGGGTTGATGAGCAGTTCTTC.

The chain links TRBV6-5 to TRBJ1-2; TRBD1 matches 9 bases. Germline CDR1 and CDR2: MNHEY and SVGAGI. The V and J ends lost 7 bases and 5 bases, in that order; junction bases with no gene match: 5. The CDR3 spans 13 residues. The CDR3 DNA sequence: TGTGCCAGCACCCTGGACAGGGGATATGGCTACACCTTC. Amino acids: CASTLDRGYGYTF.

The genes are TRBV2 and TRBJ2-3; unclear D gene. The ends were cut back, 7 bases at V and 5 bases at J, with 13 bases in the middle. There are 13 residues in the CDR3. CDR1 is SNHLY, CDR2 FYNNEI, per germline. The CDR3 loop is CASKTPVKDTQYF. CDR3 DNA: TGTGCCAGCAAGACCCCTGTTAAAGATACGCAGTATTTT. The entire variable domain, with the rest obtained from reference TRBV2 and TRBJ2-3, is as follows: EPEVTQTPSHQVTQMGQEVILRCVPISNHLYFYWYRQILGQKVEFLVSFYNNEISEKSEIFDDQFSVERPDGSNFTLKIRSTKLEDSAMYFCASKTPVKDTQYFGPGTRLTVL.

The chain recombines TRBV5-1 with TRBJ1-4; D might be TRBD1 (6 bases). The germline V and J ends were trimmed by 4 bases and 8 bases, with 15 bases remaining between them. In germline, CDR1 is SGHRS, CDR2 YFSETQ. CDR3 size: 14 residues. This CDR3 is CASSPARGGEKLFF. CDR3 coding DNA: TGCGCCAGCAGCCCCGCCAGGGGCGGAGAAAAACTGTTTTTT.

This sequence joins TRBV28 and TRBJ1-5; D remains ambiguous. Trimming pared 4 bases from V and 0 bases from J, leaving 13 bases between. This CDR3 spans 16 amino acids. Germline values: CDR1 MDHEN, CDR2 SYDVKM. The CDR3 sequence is CASSSRTGYSNQPQHF. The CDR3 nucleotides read TGTGCCAGCAGTTCCCGGACGGGCTATAGCAATCAGCCCCAGCATTTT.

CDR3: CASSQASSRGGRGGYTF. DNA for the CDR3: TGCGCCAGCAGCCAAGCTTCCTCGAGGGGAGGCCGCGGCGGCTACACCTTC. The chain uses TRBV4-1 and TRBJ1-2; D might be TRBD1 (5 bases). The CDR3 consists of 17 residues. V was shortened by 1 base and J by 8 bases, with 23 bases between the two germline ends. Germline V gene sequence: CDR1 MGHRA, CDR2 YSYEKL.

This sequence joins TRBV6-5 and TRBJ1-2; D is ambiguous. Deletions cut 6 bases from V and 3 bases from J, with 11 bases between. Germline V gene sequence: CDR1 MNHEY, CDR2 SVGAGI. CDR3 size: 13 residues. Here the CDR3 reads CASRMTKDYGYTF. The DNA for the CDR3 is TGTGCCAGCAGGATGACCAAGGACTATGGCTACACCTTC.

CDR3 nucleotides: TGTGCCAGCTCACCGCCCTTGACCCTGACAGGGTCCTACGAGCAGTACTTC. Translation: CASSPPLTLTGSYEQYF. The V call is TRBV18, the J call TRBJ2-7; 7 bases map to TRBD1. This CDR3 comprises 17 residues. Germline CDR1 reads KGHSH; CDR2 reads LQKENI. V lost 3 bases and J lost 1; bases outside the gene matches: 12.